Listed below are T cell receptor beta chains from one sample, sequenced in a study of response to subunit inactivated influenza vaccine. One entry per CDR3 protein, called by TCRdb with MiXCR from the RT-PCR reads. Of under 850,000 distinct CDR3 sequences in the sample, about 18% were seen once. The specimen comprised PBMCs from blood, sampled around 5 days after vaccination. The receptors originated from a man aged 45-65 years who received an inactivated influenza vaccine. CDR3s leave out the opening cysteine and the closing phenylalanine or tryptophan. Clone size, where shown, is once, few, many, or a class for clones that have expanded.

V gene: TRBV11-2
clone size: few
J gene: TRBJ1-2
CDR3 protein: ASTHNSNYGYT

V gene: TRBV20-1
clone size: .
J gene: TRBJ2-7
CDR3 protein: SANGQGGAHEQY

V gene: TRBV20-1
clone size: few
J gene: TRBJ2-7
CDR3 protein: SASGRRVGVRGASLSEQY

V gene: TRBV7-2
clone size: few
J gene: TRBJ1-2
CDR3 protein: ASSSQGSHGYT

V gene: TRBV7-6
clone size: .
J gene: TRBJ2-1
CDR3 protein: ASSLGLAQYNEQF

V gene: TRBV20-1
clone size: many
J gene: TRBJ1-4
CDR3 protein: SATTNEKLF

V gene: TRBV7-2
clone size: .
J gene: TRBJ2-3
CDR3 protein: ASSYQERDTQY

V gene: TRBV5-1
clone size: .
J gene: TRBJ2-2
CDR3 protein: ASSSGLAEANTGELF

V gene: TRBV20-1
clone size: .
J gene: TRBJ2-3
CDR3 protein: SARTRLEGDTQY

V gene: TRBV12-3/TRBV12-4
clone size: .
J gene: TRBJ2-3
CDR3 protein: ASSPKHTDTQY

V gene: TRBV30
clone size: .
J gene: TRBJ2-2
CDR3 protein: AWKGGTGLTGELF

V gene: TRBV5-5
clone size: few
J gene: TRBJ2-5
CDR3 protein: ASSLNVAYQETQY

V gene: TRBV5-1
clone size: few
J gene: TRBJ2-3
CDR3 protein: ASRRGNQRTDTQY

V gene: TRBV12-3/TRBV12-4
clone size: .
J gene: TRBJ2-3
CDR3 protein: ASSFPSGGAADTQY

V gene: TRBV5-1
clone size: few
J gene: TRBJ2-5
CDR3 protein: ASSLSGKQETQY

V gene: TRBV9
clone size: .
J gene: TRBJ2-7
CDR3 protein: ASSPRTGWEQY

V gene: TRBV20-1
clone size: few
J gene: TRBJ2-3
CDR3 protein: SASTGSTDTQY

V gene: TRBV7-2
clone size: .
J gene: TRBJ1-5
CDR3 protein: ASSPVGRGQPQH

V gene: TRBV6-5
clone size: once
J gene: TRBJ1-2
CDR3 protein: ASSYLGDRSLHGYT

V gene: TRBV5-1
clone size: few
J gene: TRBJ2-3
CDR3 protein: ASSNQPTGSGSDTQY

V gene: TRBV24-1
clone size: few
J gene: TRBJ2-1
CDR3 protein: ATSERTGLV

V gene: TRBV21-1
clone size: many
J gene: TRBJ2-3
CDR3 protein: ASSKDEGARDTQY

V gene: TRBV12-3/TRBV12-4
clone size: few
J gene: TRBJ1-2
CDR3 protein: ASSLMGDYGYT

V gene: TRBV6-2/TRBV6-3
clone size: .
J gene: TRBJ2-1
CDR3 protein: ASSWGTSAYNEQF

V gene: TRBV6-1
clone size: few
J gene: TRBJ1-1
CDR3 protein: ASSEQGRNTEAF

V gene: TRBV20-1
clone size: few
J gene: TRBJ1-3
CDR3 protein: SADTGNTIY

V gene: TRBV3-1
clone size: .
J gene: TRBJ2-7
CDR3 protein: ASSQDTGVGYEQY

V gene: TRBV6-1
clone size: .
J gene: TRBJ2-7
CDR3 protein: ASSEAGREQY

V gene: TRBV20-1
clone size: .
J gene: TRBJ1-2
CDR3 protein: SARPSSHYGYT

V gene: TRBV7-8
clone size: .
J gene: TRBJ1-6
CDR3 protein: ASSLTSGYNSPLH

V gene: TRBV25-1
clone size: few
J gene: TRBJ2-7
CDR3 protein: ASSETGFYEQY

V gene: TRBV29-1
clone size: many
J gene: TRBJ2-4
CDR3 protein: SVFHGTGGDIQY

V gene: TRBV20-1
clone size: .
J gene: TRBJ1-6
CDR3 protein: SAPDSSYNSPLH

V gene: TRBV7-9
clone size: .
J gene: TRBJ2-1
CDR3 protein: ASSLDGGKYNEQF

V gene: TRBV20-1
clone size: .
J gene: TRBJ1-6
CDR3 protein: SAKGQGATNSPLH

V gene: TRBV12-3/TRBV12-4
clone size: few
J gene: TRBJ2-1
CDR3 protein: ASSFLAEEF

V gene: TRBV5-1
clone size: few
J gene: TRBJ1-5
CDR3 protein: ASSLAWGEPQH

V gene: TRBV3-1
clone size: .
J gene: TRBJ2-7
CDR3 protein: ASSQVPDFSLLYEQY

V gene: TRBV7-8
clone size: few
J gene: TRBJ2-7
CDR3 protein: ASSWVAGGGEQY

V gene: TRBV4-3
clone size: .
J gene: TRBJ2-1
CDR3 protein: ASSQEMAGGPNNEQF

V gene: TRBV7-8
clone size: .
J gene: TRBJ2-3
CDR3 protein: ASSLWREGQNTDTQY

V gene: TRBV9
clone size: few
J gene: TRBJ2-4
CDR3 protein: ASSVGRAAKNIQY

V gene: TRBV20-1
clone size: .
J gene: TRBJ1-2
CDR3 protein: SARALGGQSYGYT

V gene: TRBV7-2
clone size: few
J gene: TRBJ2-1
CDR3 protein: ASSSERGREGHNEQF

V gene: TRBV29-1
clone size: .
J gene: TRBJ2-3
CDR3 protein: SVKGLASDTQY

V gene: TRBV7-9
clone size: .
J gene: TRBJ2-5
CDR3 protein: ASEREWETQY

V gene: TRBV6-2/TRBV6-3
clone size: .
J gene: TRBJ2-7
CDR3 protein: ASSDPSKQY

V gene: TRBV7-2
clone size: .
J gene: TRBJ1-6
CDR3 protein: ASSLRTGLGSPLH

V gene: TRBV25-1
clone size: .
J gene: TRBJ1-1
CDR3 protein: ASSEDPSGRKAF

V gene: TRBV29-1
clone size: .
J gene: TRBJ1-2
CDR3 protein: SVAQGAVGYT

V gene: TRBV2
clone size: .
J gene: TRBJ1-5
CDR3 protein: ASRPGRNSNQPQH

V gene: TRBV28
clone size: .
J gene: TRBJ2-7
CDR3 protein: ASSPPPTLPYEQY

V gene: TRBV15
clone size: .
J gene: TRBJ2-1
CDR3 protein: ATSRGAGGPGEQF

V gene: TRBV6-2/TRBV6-3
clone size: .
J gene: TRBJ2-7
CDR3 protein: ASSYRRNEQY

V gene: TRBV27
clone size: .
J gene: TRBJ2-1
CDR3 protein: ASRPEAEFSYNEQF

V gene: TRBV5-1
clone size: .
J gene: TRBJ2-7
CDR3 protein: ASSPQGAFYEQY

V gene: TRBV9
clone size: .
J gene: TRBJ2-7
CDR3 protein: ASSVGVATGGFYEQY